This record covers a single T cell receptor beta chain. This clonotype has a count of ten or more. There is no known antigen for this receptor. Base qualities are not provided; no much larger clone lies one nucleotide away. Taken from the germline V gene (reference sequence), the CDR1 and CDR2 loops are MNHEY and SMNVEV. From cysteine to phenylalanine, the CDR3 is 19 amino acids long. Of all the DNA, just the CDR3 is kept, 57 bases in frame from base 1. The junction shows trimming of 6 bases on V and 0 bases on J, and the gene matches do not reach 10 bases of it. The sample belongs to a study of read filtering for tumor transcriptome and immune sequencing (dated by TCRdb to about 2020). About the investigation overall: Of the patients in the cohort, about 17 were male and around 15 were female, and their mean age was about 69 years, with a range of about 47 to 80. Under revised international staging, roughly 8 patients fell into R-ISS I, 15 or so into R-ISS II and over five into R-ISS III. After DNase treatment, whole-transcriptome libraries were prepared with the TruSeq RNA Access Library Prep Kit. TCR-region mapped reads per sample ranged from about 3.5 to 10.27 million with IR-seq versus only roughly 75 to 1273 with RNA-seq. TCR repertoires obtained by targeted immune repertoire sequencing and by bulk whole-transcriptome sequencing performed on the same bone marrow samples were compared. One main goal was a read-filtering strategy for immune repertoire data, in particular deciding whether clonotypes backed by only one read should be removed. The paper as a whole reports these results and caveats: In IR-seq, single-read clonotypes were roughly 82% of clonotypes but approximately 3.5% of total reads; in RNA-seq they were roughly 77% of clonotypes and 35% to 55% of reads. Rather than purified T cells, the sorted CD138-negative fraction was a mixed bone marrow immune population. IR-seq captured clonotypes at much higher depth and more reliably than RNA-seq, and smaller IR-seq throughput sufficed to identify most shared clonotypes. Removing single-read clonotypes increased the correlation between IR-seq and RNA-seq shared clonotype proportions.

TCR libraries were built from about 420 ng RNA with the Immunoverse kit, using molecular barcoded adaptors covering alpha/delta and beta/gamma chains. TCR library preparation used the same RNA that was used for transcriptome sequencing. Sequencing of the TCR libraries was done on an Illumina HiSeq 4000 with 2 x 150 cycles. The paper's processing steps were these. With MiXCR, TCR reads were aligned to human V, D, J and C references and assembled into CDR3 clonotypes, with quality filtering and error correction included. The tcR package in R was used for analysis of clonotype counts and gene usage diversity. For inspection of raw mapping reads, RNA-seq reads were mapped by STAR aligner version 2.5.3a onto GRCh37 of the human genome. To test the effect of sequencing depth on detected clonotypes, IR-seq fastq files were randomly downsampled using Seqtk 1.3. Using fastp at Q25 and MiXCR, TCRdb reprocessed the public reads and kept productive beta chains. Each entry is one CDR3 protein sequence, shown with its most common DNA and genes. For this entry, the V and J calls and clone size follow TCRdb and not the study's own pipeline. In this sample the table shows fewer than 150,000 distinct CDR3 sequences, roughly 13% of which occur a single time. The top ten constitute 8% to 13% of the sample.

Each patient had bone marrow sampled at the time of active disease. Ficoll-Hypaque density gradient centrifugation was used to isolate bone marrow mononuclear cells. To remove myeloma plasma cells, the cells were labeled with CD138 magnetic microbeads on a MACS separator, and CD138-negative cells were then collected by negative selection. Flow cytometry on an Attune NxT with CD138 antibodies was used to check the purity of the isolated cells. Total RNA was extracted with TRIzol reagent and quantified with a NanoDrop spectrophotometer. For each patient, paired RNA-seq and IR-seq were run on the CD138-negative bone marrow sample from that patient.

The sequence came from a donor over 35 with multiple myeloma. The V and J genes are TRBV27 and TRBJ2-5; TRBD2 matches 16 bases in the middle. The sequenced sample consisted of a population of CD138-negative cells sorted from bone marrow. The sample's cell subset or site, from its label and the paper: bone marrow mononuclear cells depleted of CD138+ plasma/myeloma cells by negative magnetic selection. The nucleotides are TGTGCCAGCAGCCGGGGACTAGCGGGAGGGGTTCCTTACCAAGAGACCCAGTACTTC. Its protein reads: CASSRGLAGGVPYQETQYF.